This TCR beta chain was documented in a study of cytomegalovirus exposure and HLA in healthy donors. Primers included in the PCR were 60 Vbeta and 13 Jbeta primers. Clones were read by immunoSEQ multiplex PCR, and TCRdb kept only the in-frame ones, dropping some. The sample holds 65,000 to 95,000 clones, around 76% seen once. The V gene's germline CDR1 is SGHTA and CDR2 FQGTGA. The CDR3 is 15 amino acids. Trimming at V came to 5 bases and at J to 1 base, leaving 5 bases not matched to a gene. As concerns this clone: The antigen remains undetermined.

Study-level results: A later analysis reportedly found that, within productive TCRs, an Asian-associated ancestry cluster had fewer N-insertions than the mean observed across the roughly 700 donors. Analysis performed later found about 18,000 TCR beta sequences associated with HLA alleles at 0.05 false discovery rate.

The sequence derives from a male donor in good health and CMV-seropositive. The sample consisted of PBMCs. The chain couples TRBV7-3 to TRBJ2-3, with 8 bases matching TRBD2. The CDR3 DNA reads TGTGCCAGCAGCCACATGGGACTAGGCACAGATACGCAGTATTTT. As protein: CASSHMGLGTDTQYF.